The text below deals with one T cell receptor (beta chain). Treatment defined: approximately 18 received Ad26.COV2.S at low or high dose, single or two shots; 5 received placebo; per-sample allocation not given. The samples date from day 63 after the first vaccine or placebo injection. An Ad26 vector that expressed Wuhan-strain SARS-CoV-2 spike constituted the vaccine. This specimen comes from a study of Ad26.COV2.S vaccination and SARS-CoV-2 variants. Data came from immunoSEQ multiplex PCR; TCRdb stores just in-frame clones and leaves some out. The top ten clones hold approximately 2.5% of a sample with fewer than 500,000 clones, roughly 87% of them seen once. V shed 2 bases and J shed 3 bases, with 16 bases lying between them. CDR3 length: 16 amino acids. Germline loops: CDR1 KGHSH, CDR2 LQKENI.

The sequence came from a person between 18 and 65 years old who received the Ad26.COV2.S COVID-19 vaccine or a placebo. The rearrangement uses TRBV18 and TRBJ1-1; D ambiguous. The specimen was peripheral blood, collected in a trial of Ad26.COV2.S vaccine versus placebo. Here the CDR3 reads CASSPLMGISDTEAFF. The DNA of the CDR3 is TGTGCCAGCTCACCATTAATGGGGATTTCCGACACTGAAGCTTTCTTT.